This T cell receptor beta chain originates from a study of T cell changes during pregnancy in multiple sclerosis. From germline, CDR1 is GTSNPN and CDR2 SVGIG (reference sequence). The CDR3 has 15 amino acids. Trimming took 0 bases from V and 5 from J, leaving 16 bases between them. The table came from immunoSEQ multiplex PCR; TCRdb's copy has only in-frame clones and leaves some out. This table has tens of thousands of clones, 80% to 95% appearing once. Sequencing used peripheral blood, obtained in the second trimester of pregnancy. The TCR originated in a female donor in good health, enrolled as a control in a pregnancy study. This chain links TRBV30 with TRBJ1-2, with a tentative D call TRBD1 (6 bases). The CDR3 spells CAWSVTGPLSYGYTF. In nucleotides, the CDR3 is TGTGCCTGGAGTGTAACAGGGCCCTTAAGTTATGGCTACACCTTC.